This T cell receptor beta chain was observed in a study of blood T cell repertoires in COVID-19. Trimming at V came to 4 bases and at J to 3 bases, leaving 10 bases not matched to a gene. Germline V CDR1 and CDR2: SGDLS, YYNGEE. This CDR3 has 16 amino acids. Clones were sequenced by immunoSEQ multiplex PCR, and TCRdb holds only the in-frame ones, with some missing. Here the sample spans 250,000 or so clones, 88% being singletons. The receptor's source is a woman aged 40 to 55 who had recovered from COVID-19. Sequenced: peripheral blood. The chain links TRBV9 to TRBJ2-3, with TRBD1 matching 8 bases. CDR3 amino acids: CASSPYPGTGTDTQYF. The CDR3 DNA follows: TGTGCCAGCAGCCCGTATCCCGGGACAGGAACAGATACGCAGTATTTT.